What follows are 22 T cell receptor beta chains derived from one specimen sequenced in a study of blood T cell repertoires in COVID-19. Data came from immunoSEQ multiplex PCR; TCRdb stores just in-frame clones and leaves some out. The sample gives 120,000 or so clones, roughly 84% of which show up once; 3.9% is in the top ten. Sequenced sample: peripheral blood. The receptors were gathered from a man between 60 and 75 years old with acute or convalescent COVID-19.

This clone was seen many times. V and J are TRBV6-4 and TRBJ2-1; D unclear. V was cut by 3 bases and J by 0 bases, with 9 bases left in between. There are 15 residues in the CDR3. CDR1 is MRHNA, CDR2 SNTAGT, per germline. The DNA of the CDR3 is TGTGCCAGCAGTGAAGAGGAGAGCTCCTACAATGAGCAGTTCTTC. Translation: CASSEEESSYNEQFF.

The CDR3 DNA is TGTGCCAGCAGCCCGACTAGCGCCCCCGGGGAGCTGTTTTTT. It encodes CASSPTSAPGELFF. V and J are TRBV7-2 and TRBJ2-2; 8 bases are shared with TRBD2. Germline assignment: CDR1 SGHTA and CDR2 FQGNSA. The CDR3 extends over 14 amino acids. J was trimmed by 6 bases and V by 5 bases; bases with no gene match: 5.

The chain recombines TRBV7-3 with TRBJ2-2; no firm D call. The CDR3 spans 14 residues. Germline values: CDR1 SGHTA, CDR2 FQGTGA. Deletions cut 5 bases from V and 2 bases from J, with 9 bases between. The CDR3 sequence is CASSLNFNTGELFF. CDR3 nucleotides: TGTGCCAGCAGCCTAAACTTCAACACCGGGGAGCTGTTTTTT.

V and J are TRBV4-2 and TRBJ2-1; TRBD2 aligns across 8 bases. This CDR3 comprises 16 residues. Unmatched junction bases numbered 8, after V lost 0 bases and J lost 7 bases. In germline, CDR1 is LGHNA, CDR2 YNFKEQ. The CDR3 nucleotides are TGTGCCAGCAGCCAAGAAGAGAGACTAGCGTATAATGAGCAGTTCTTC. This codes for CASSQEERLAYNEQFF.

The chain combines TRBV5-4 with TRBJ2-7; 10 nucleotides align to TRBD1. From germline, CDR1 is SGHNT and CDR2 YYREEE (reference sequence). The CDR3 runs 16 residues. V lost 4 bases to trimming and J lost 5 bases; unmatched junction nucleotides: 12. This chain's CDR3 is CASSQGPGDRGHEQYF. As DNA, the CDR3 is TGTGCCAGCAGCCAGGGCCCTGGGGACAGGGGCCACGAGCAGTACTTC.

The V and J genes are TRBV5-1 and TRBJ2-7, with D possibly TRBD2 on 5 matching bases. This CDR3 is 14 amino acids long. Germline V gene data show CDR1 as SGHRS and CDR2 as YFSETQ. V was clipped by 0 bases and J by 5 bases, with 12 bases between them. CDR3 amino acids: CASSLGGYENEQYF. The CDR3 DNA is TGCGCCAGCAGCTTGGGAGGGTATGAAAACGAGCAGTACTTC.

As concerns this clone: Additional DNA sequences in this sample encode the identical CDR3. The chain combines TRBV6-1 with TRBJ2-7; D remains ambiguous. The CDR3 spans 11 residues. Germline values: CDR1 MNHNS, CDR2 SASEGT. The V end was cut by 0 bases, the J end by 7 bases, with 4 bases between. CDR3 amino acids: CASSEAREQYF. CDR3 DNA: TGTGCCAGCAGTGAAGCCCGGGAGCAGTACTTC.

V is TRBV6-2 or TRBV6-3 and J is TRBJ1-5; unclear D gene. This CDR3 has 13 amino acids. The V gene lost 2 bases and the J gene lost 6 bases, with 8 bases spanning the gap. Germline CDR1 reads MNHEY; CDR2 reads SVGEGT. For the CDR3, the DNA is TGTGCCAGCAGTTACGCGGGTTTTCAGCCCCAGCATTTT. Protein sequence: CASSYAGFQPQHF.

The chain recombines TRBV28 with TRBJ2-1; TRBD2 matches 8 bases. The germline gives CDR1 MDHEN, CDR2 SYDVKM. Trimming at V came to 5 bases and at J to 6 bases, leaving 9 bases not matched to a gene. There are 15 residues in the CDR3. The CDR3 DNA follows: TGTGCCAGCAGTCATAATGCGGGAGGAGGCAATGAGCAGTTCTTC. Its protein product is CASSHNAGGGNEQFF.

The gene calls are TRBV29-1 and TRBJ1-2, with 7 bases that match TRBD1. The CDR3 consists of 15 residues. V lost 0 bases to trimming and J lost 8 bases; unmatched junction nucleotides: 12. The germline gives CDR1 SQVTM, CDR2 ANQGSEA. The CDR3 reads CSVEDTEDRFGGYTF. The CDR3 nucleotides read TGCAGCGTTGAAGATACGGAGGACAGGTTTGGCGGCTACACCTTC.

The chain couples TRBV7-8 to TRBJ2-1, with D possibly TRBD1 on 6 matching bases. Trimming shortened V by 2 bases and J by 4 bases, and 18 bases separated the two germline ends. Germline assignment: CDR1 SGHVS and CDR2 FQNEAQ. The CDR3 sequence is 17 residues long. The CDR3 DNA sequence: TGTGCCAGCAGCTTAAAACAGGGTTTATCTTTATACAATGAGCAGTTCTTC. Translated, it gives CASSLKQGLSLYNEQFF.

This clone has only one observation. The CDR3 bases are TGCGCCAGCAGCTTGGGGGGGACAGAGAATCAGCCCCAGCATTTT. This codes for CASSLGGTENQPQHF. The V call is TRBV5-1, the J call TRBJ1-5; 7 bases are a match to TRBD1. V lost 0 bases and J lost 4; bases outside the gene matches: 4. Per the germline V gene, CDR1 is SGHRS and CDR2 is YFSETQ. This CDR3 has 15 residues.

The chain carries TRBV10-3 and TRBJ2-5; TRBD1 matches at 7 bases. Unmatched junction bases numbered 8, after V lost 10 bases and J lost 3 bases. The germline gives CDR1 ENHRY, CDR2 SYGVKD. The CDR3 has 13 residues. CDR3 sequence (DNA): TGTGCCACTCGGGACAGCCAAAAAGAGACCCAGTACTTC. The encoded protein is CATRDSQKETQYF.

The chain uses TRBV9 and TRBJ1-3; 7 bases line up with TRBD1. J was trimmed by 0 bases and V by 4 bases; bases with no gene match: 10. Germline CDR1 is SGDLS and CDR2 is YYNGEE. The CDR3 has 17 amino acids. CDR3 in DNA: TGTGCCAGCAGCAACTCCTGGACAGGAAACTCTGGAAACACCATATATTTT. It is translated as CASSNSWTGNSGNTIYF.

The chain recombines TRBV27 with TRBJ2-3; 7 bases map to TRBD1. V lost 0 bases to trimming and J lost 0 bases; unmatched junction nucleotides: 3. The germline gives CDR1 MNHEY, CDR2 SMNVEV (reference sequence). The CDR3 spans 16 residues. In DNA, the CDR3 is TGTGCCAGCAGTTTATCAGGGGGCCTAAGCACAGATACGCAGTATTTT. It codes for CASSLSGGLSTDTQYF.

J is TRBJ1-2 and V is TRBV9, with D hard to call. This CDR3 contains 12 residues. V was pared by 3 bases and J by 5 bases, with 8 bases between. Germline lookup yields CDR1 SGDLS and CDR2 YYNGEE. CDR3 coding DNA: TGTGCCAGCAGCGCGACACCATATGGCTACACCTTC. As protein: CASSATPYGYTF.

As DNA, the CDR3 is TGCGCCAGCTGGACTAGCGGGAGTTCGAACACCGGGGAGCTGTTTTTT. Translated: CASWTSGSSNTGELFF. V usage is TRBV10-2 and J usage is TRBJ2-2; 13 nucleotides line up with TRBD2. From germline, CDR1 is WSHSY and CDR2 SAAADI. The CDR3 consists of 16 residues. V lost 8 bases and J lost 0; bases outside the gene matches: 3.

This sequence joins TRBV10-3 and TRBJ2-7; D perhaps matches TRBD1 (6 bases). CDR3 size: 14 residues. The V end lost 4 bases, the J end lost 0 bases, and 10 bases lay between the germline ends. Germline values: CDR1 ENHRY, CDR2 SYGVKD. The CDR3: CAISVGQHSYEQYF. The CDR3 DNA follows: TGTGCCATCAGTGTCGGACAGCACTCCTACGAGCAGTACTTC.

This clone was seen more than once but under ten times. CDR3 loop: CASGGGMNTEAFF. The CDR3 nucleotides are TGTGCCAGCGGAGGTGGGATGAACACTGAAGCTTTCTTT. The chain employs TRBV9 and TRBJ1-1; D uncertain. The CDR3 runs to 13 residues. V lost 7 bases and J lost 0, with 10 bases in between. Germline assignment: CDR1 SGDLS and CDR2 YYNGEE.

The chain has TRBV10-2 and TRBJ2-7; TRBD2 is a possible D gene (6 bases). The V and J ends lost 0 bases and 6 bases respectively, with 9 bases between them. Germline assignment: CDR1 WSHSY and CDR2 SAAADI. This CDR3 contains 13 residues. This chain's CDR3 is CASSESEGREQYF. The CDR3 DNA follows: TGCGCCAGCAGTGAGTCGGAGGGGCGCGAGCAGTACTTC.

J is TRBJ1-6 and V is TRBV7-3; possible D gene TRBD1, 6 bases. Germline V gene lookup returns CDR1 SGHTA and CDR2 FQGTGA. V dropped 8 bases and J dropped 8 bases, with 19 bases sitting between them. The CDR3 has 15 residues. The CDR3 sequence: CASSLGGPQDSPLHF. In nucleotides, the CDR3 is TGTGCCAGCTCTTTGGGGGGGCCCCAAGATTCACCCCTCCACTTT.

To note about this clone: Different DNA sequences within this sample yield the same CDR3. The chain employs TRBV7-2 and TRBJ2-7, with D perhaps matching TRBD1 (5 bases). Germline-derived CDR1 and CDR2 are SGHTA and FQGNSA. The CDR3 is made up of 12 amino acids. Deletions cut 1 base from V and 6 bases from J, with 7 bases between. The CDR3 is CASSLDQGEQYF. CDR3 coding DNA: TGTGCCAGCAGCTTAGACCAGGGCGAGCAGTACTTC.